The 13 T cell receptor beta chains below were found in one sample sequenced in a study of CD8+CD57+ T cells in acquired aplastic anemia. TCR beta VDJ and CDR3 were profiled, and genomic DNA was the template. TCRdb called the reads again in MiXCR, with one record for every CDR3 protein. The data contain roughly 250,000 distinct CDR3 sequences, approximately 79% of them seen just once; the ten biggest clones take up over 35%. Flow cytometry had shown expanded CD8+CD57+ cells in the patients chosen for sequencing. The specimen was sorted CD4+, CD8+, or CD8+CD57+ T cells (not recorded which) from PBMCs. The source of these receptors is a human donor with aplastic anemia.

This clonotype was observed once. One end of the junction is discordant with germline, which a read error may explain. The genes are TRBV2 and TRBJ2-3, with D perhaps TRBD2 (5 bases). CDR1 and CDR2 (germline): SNHLY, FYNNEI. The CDR3 sequence is 14 residues long. CDR3 in amino acids: CASSELEGPLSEHF. In DNA form, the CDR3 reads TGTGCCAGCAGTGAGCTAGAGGGTCCACTCTCGGAGCATTTC.

This clonotype showed up just once. This chain connects TRBV7-9 to TRBJ2-3, with D possibly being TRBD2 (6 bases). CDR1 and CDR2 from the germline V gene are SEHNR and FQNEAQ (reference sequence). The CDR3 sequence is 15 residues long. Trimming shortened V by 0 bases and J by 15 bases, and 22 bases separated the two germline ends. CDR3 in DNA: TGTGCCAGCAGCTTAGCGGGAGGCCTCAATGCGCAGTATTATTTT. This encodes CASSLAGGLNAQYYF.

Notes on this clonotype: The DNA is left out, because the CDR3 cannot be placed on it with certainty; the CDR3 is given as TCRdb lists it. V gene TRBV9 combines with J gene TRBJ1-2. Germline V CDR1 and CDR2: SGDLS, YYNGEE. Counting both end residues, the CDR3 totals 15 amino acids. The CDR3 protein is CASGLTGNIQYFDTF.

The rearrangement joins TRBV7-8 to TRBJ1-5, with 7 bases identical to TRBD1. This CDR3 region has 15 residues. The V segment lost 5 bases and the J segment 16 bases; nucleotides outside the gene matches: 20. In germline, CDR1 is SGHVS, CDR2 FQNEAQ. CDR3 amino acids: CASSDPDRSYEQYHF. The CDR3 DNA follows: TGTGCCAGCAGCGACCCGGACAGGTCCTACGAGCAGTACCATTTT.

The V and J genes are TRBV10-1 and TRBJ2-7, with 13 bases identical to TRBD2. CDR1 is WNHNN, CDR2 SYGVQD, per germline (reference sequence). This CDR3 is built from 17 residues. J lost 1 base, V lost 6 bases, and 9 bases had no gene match. This CDR3 reads CASRGTSGTALSYEQYV. CDR3 in DNA: TGCGCCAGCAGGGGGACTAGCGGGACAGCCCTTTCCTACGAGCAGTACGTC.

This clonotype showed up just a few times. The DNA of the CDR3 is TGTGCCAGCAGCTTTACTAGCGCAGGCTACGAGCAGTACTTC. Amino acids: CASSFTSAGYEQYF. This rearrangement joins TRBV5-4 to TRBJ2-7; 7 nucleotides match TRBD2. The CDR3 totals 14 residues. V gave up 2 bases and J gave up 3 bases; unmatched junction bases: 5. Germline CDR1 is SGHNT and CDR2 is YYREEE (reference sequence).

The genes are TRBV11-1 and TRBJ2-5; 8 bases map to TRBD2. V shed 4 bases, J shed 5 bases, and the junction held 3 bases outside the gene matches. Germline values: CDR1 SGHAT, CDR2 FQDESV (reference sequence). The CDR3 has 13 residues. This CDR3 is CASSSRLAETQYF. The CDR3 DNA reads TGTGCCAGCAGCTCCCGACTAGCGGAGACCCAGTACTTC.

This clonotype was observed a few times. The CDR3 does not close with the conserved phenylalanine or tryptophan, likely indicating a read error. The limits of the CDR3 on the DNA are not certain, so only TCRdb's listed CDR3 is given. The chain has TRBV7-8 and TRBJ2-3; TRBD2, the table's D call, lacks a check against the DNA. Germline V gene data show CDR1 as SGHVS and CDR2 as FQNEAQ. The CDR3 is 13 amino acids in total, end residues counted. CDR3 residues: CASSLAGGPDPHY.

A word on this clonotype: The CDR3 end shows no conserved phenylalanine or tryptophan, and so a read error is likely. The rearrangement uses TRBV7-2 and TRBJ1-2; D call uncertain. Germline V CDR1 and CDR2: SGHTA, FQGNSA. The germline V and J ends were trimmed by 5 bases and 7 bases, with 8 bases remaining between them. CDR3 length: 11 residues. CDR3 amino acids: CASSLAGGYTY. DNA of the CDR3: TGTGCCAGCAGCCTGGCGGGTGGCTACACCTAT.

The V gene is TRBV7-9, the J gene TRBJ2-5; possibly TRBD2 for D (5 bases). CDR3 length: 14 residues. Trimming stripped 0 bases from V and 6 bases from J, with 11 bases between. Germline V gene data show CDR1 as SEHNR and CDR2 as FQNEAQ (reference sequence). The CDR3 DNA sequence: TGTGCCAGCAGCTTAGCCCAAGCGGCTAAGACCCAGTACTTC. It translates to CASSLAQAAKTQYF.

Note on this clonotype: At one end the junction does not follow the germline gene, possibly because of a read error. The chain links TRBV9 to TRBJ1-1; D uncertain. The germline V gene has CDR1 SGDLS and CDR2 YYNGEE. The CDR3 runs to 15 residues. In nucleotides, the CDR3 is TGTGCCAGCAGCTTAGATCTGACCGTGAACTCTGAAGCTTTCTTT. Translation gives CASSLDLTVNSEAFF.

This clonotype was found once. This chain connects TRBV7-2 to TRBJ2-3; 8 bases map to TRBD2. The CDR3 extends over 17 amino acids. Germline V gene sequence: CDR1 SGHTA, CDR2 FQGNSA. V lost 2 bases and J lost 6; bases outside the gene matches: 13. In nucleotides, the CDR3 is TGTGCCAGCAGCTTACCGGGAGGGGCCGATACGCAGGATACGCAGTATTTT. Protein product: CASSLPGGADTQDTQYF.

The V gene is TRBV7-9, the J gene TRBJ2-7; 7 bases match TRBD2. CDR1 is SEHNR and CDR2 is FQNEAQ in the germline V gene (reference sequence). The V gene end was trimmed by 5 bases and the J gene end by 3 bases; junction bases not matched to a gene: 10. This CDR3 contains 15 residues. CDR3 nucleotide sequence: TGTGCCAGCAGCCTTGAACGGGGAGGGCGCTACGAGCAGTACGTC. Its protein product is CASSLERGGRYEQYV.